Listed below are T cell receptor beta chains from one sample, sequenced in a study of PD-1 blockade in mismatch repair-deficient tumors. Assay used: immunoSEQ multiplex PCR; TCRdb lists only in-frame clones, some missing. The sample contains about 79,000 clones, approximately 81% of which appear only once. The specimen was peripheral blood, collected 44 weeks after starting pembrolizumab. The receptor source for this set is an adult with mismatch repair-deficient cancer. CDR3s include the opening cysteine and the closing phenylalanine or tryptophan. The order of the fields is clone size, D gene, V gene, J gene, CDR3 DNA, CDR3 protein. The D gene is left open where the match is weak. Expanded clones are given a class, and other clones once, few, many or no size at all.

clone_size: -; d_call: TRBD1; v_call: TRBV12-5; j_call: TRBJ1-4; cdr3_nt: TGTGCTAGTGGTTTGCGGACAGGGGGACGGGAAAAACTGTTTTTT; cdr3_aa: CASGLRTGGREKLFF
clone_size: -; d_call: -; v_call: TRBV7-3; j_call: TRBJ1-1; cdr3_nt: TGTGCCAGCAGCTTAAACCCGGGGAACACTGAAGCTTTCTTT; cdr3_aa: CASSLNPGNTEAFF
clone_size: once; d_call: TRBD1; v_call: TRBV7-2; j_call: TRBJ1-1; cdr3_nt: TGTGCCAGCAGTCAGGGGGCAGGGAACACTGAAGCTTTCTTT; cdr3_aa: CASSQGAGNTEAFF
clone_size: few; d_call: TRBD1; v_call: TRBV27; j_call: TRBJ1-5; cdr3_nt: TGTGCCAGCAGTTGGACAGGGTATAGCAATCAGCCCCAGCATTTT; cdr3_aa: CASSWTGYSNQPQHF
clone_size: -; d_call: TRBD2; v_call: TRBV9; j_call: TRBJ2-5; cdr3_nt: TGTGCCAGCAGCGCCCCTAGCGGGAGTACGGAGACCCAGTACTTC; cdr3_aa: CASSAPSGSTETQYF
clone_size: -; d_call: -; v_call: TRBV6-6; j_call: TRBJ2-3; cdr3_nt: TGTGCCAGCAGTCGCCTGCTTCGCACAGATACGCAGTATTTT; cdr3_aa: CASSRLLRTDTQYF
clone_size: -; d_call: -; v_call: TRBV2; j_call: TRBJ2-5; cdr3_nt: TGTGCCAGCAGCGAGACAGGCGGAGGGTCCCAGTACTTC; cdr3_aa: CASSETGGGSQYF
clone_size: -; d_call: TRBD1; v_call: TRBV5-6; j_call: TRBJ2-5; cdr3_nt: TGTGCCAGCAGCTTGGCACAGGGGGTGGAGACCCAGTACTTC; cdr3_aa: CASSLAQGVETQYF
clone_size: -; d_call: TRBD1; v_call: TRBV27; j_call: TRBJ1-4; cdr3_nt: TGTGCCAGCAGATTGAAATCGGGACAGGAGTACGCAACTAATGAAAAACTGTTTTTT; cdr3_aa: CASRLKSGQEYATNEKLFF
clone_size: -; d_call: TRBD1; v_call: TRBV5-1; j_call: TRBJ2-7; cdr3_nt: TGCGCCAGCAGCTCCAGGGGACAGGGGTCCTACGAGCAGTACTTC; cdr3_aa: CASSSRGQGSYEQYF
clone_size: -; d_call: -; v_call: TRBV7-9; j_call: TRBJ2-6; cdr3_nt: TGTGCCAGCAGCTTAACCGCAATGAGCTCTGGGGCCAACGTCCTGACTTTC; cdr3_aa: CASSLTAMSSGANVLTF
clone_size: -; d_call: -; v_call: TRBV5-1; j_call: TRBJ1-2; cdr3_nt: TGCGCCAGCAGGTCGGATAACTATGGCTACACCTTC; cdr3_aa: CASRSDNYGYTF
clone_size: -; d_call: -; v_call: TRBV30; j_call: TRBJ1-2; cdr3_nt: TGTGCCTGGAGAAGGAGTCACTATGGCTACACCTTC; cdr3_aa: CAWRRSHYGYTF
clone_size: -; d_call: -; v_call: TRBV7-2; j_call: TRBJ1-1; cdr3_nt: TGTGCCAGCAGGCAAACCGGGCCTCGGGCTTTCTTT; cdr3_aa: CASRQTGPRAFF
clone_size: -; d_call: TRBD1; v_call: TRBV7-8; j_call: TRBJ1-1; cdr3_nt: TGTGCCAGCAGAGATACAGGGGGTAAGGACACTGAAGCTTTCTTT; cdr3_aa: CASRDTGGKDTEAFF
clone_size: few; d_call: -; v_call: TRBV7-8; j_call: TRBJ2-7; cdr3_nt: TGTGCCAGCAACCAGTTGGGGGAGCAGTACTTC; cdr3_aa: CASNQLGEQYF
clone_size: -; d_call: -; v_call: TRBV5-4; j_call: TRBJ2-5; cdr3_nt: TGTGCCAGCAGCTTGGGGCAGGGGAGCGGAGAGACCCAGTACTTC; cdr3_aa: CASSLGQGSGETQYF
clone_size: -; d_call: TRBD1; v_call: TRBV5-4; j_call: TRBJ2-7; cdr3_nt: TGTGCCAGCAGCTTGCAAACAGGGGACTACGAGCAGTACTTC; cdr3_aa: CASSLQTGDYEQYF
clone_size: -; d_call: TRBD2; v_call: TRBV25-1; j_call: TRBJ2-7; cdr3_nt: TGTGCCAGCAGTGGGTCTCTAGCGGGATCGTACTACGAGCAGTACTTC; cdr3_aa: CASSGSLAGSYYEQYF
clone_size: -; d_call: -; v_call: TRBV9; j_call: TRBJ1-1; cdr3_nt: TGTGCCAGCACCCCCTCCTTGAGGATGGGCACTGAAGCTTTCTTT; cdr3_aa: CASTPSLRMGTEAFF
clone_size: -; d_call: -; v_call: TRBV19; j_call: TRBJ1-4; cdr3_nt: TGTGCCAGTAGGACTCAGGGTGTCGCTGAAAAACTGTTTTTT; cdr3_aa: CASRTQGVAEKLFF
clone_size: few; d_call: TRBD1; v_call: TRBV29-1; j_call: TRBJ1-1; cdr3_nt: TGCAGCGTTGTGGGACAGGGGCCTGAAGCTTTCTTT; cdr3_aa: CSVVGQGPEAFF
clone_size: -; d_call: -; v_call: TRBV21-1; j_call: TRBJ2-7; cdr3_nt: TGTGCCAGCAGCAAAGCACCGAAGGATCCCTACGAGCAGTACTTC; cdr3_aa: CASSKAPKDPYEQYF
clone_size: few; d_call: -; v_call: TRBV7-9; j_call: TRBJ1-3; cdr3_nt: TGTGCCAGCAGCTTAGTAGCCACTGGGTCTGGAAACACCATATATTTT; cdr3_aa: CASSLVATGSGNTIYF
clone_size: -; d_call: TRBD2; v_call: TRBV29-1; j_call: TRBJ2-1; cdr3_nt: TGCAGCGTTGATACCGGGAGGGCCACAAATGAGCAGTTCTTC; cdr3_aa: CSVDTGRATNEQFF
clone_size: -; d_call: -; v_call: TRBV6-4; j_call: TRBJ2-7; cdr3_nt: TGTGCCAGCAGTGTTCGGCTCTACGAGCAGTACTTC; cdr3_aa: CASSVRLYEQYF
clone_size: -; d_call: -; v_call: TRBV7-9; j_call: TRBJ1-1; cdr3_nt: TGTGCCAGCAGCTCCACCGACAGGAGGAGGACTGAAGCTTTCTTT; cdr3_aa: CASSSTDRRRTEAFF
clone_size: -; d_call: -; v_call: TRBV11-2; j_call: TRBJ1-1; cdr3_nt: TGTGCCAGCAGCTTAGGATCGCAGGGGACTGAAGCTTTCTTT; cdr3_aa: CASSLGSQGTEAFF
clone_size: -; d_call: -; v_call: TRBV27; j_call: TRBJ1-4; cdr3_nt: TGTGCCAGCAGTCCTAGAGGGGTAACTAATGAAAAACTGTTTTTT; cdr3_aa: CASSPRGVTNEKLFF
clone_size: -; d_call: TRBD1; v_call: TRBV14; j_call: TRBJ1-1; cdr3_nt: TGTGCCAGCAGCCGAGGACAGGGGGCGAACACTGAAGCTTTCTTT; cdr3_aa: CASSRGQGANTEAFF
clone_size: -; d_call: -; v_call: TRBV7-9; j_call: TRBJ2-1; cdr3_nt: TGTGCCAGCAGCTCAAATTGGCGGGACAATGAGCAGTTCTTC; cdr3_aa: CASSSNWRDNEQFF
clone_size: -; d_call: -; v_call: TRBV9; j_call: TRBJ1-3; cdr3_nt: TGTGCCAGCAGCGGTGGACAACCCGGAAACACCATATATTTT; cdr3_aa: CASSGGQPGNTIYF
clone_size: few; d_call: -; v_call: TRBV7-2; j_call: TRBJ2-2; cdr3_nt: TGTGCCAGCAGCCCGACACTGAACACCGGGGAGCTGTTTTTT; cdr3_aa: CASSPTLNTGELFF
clone_size: -; d_call: -; v_call: TRBV27; j_call: TRBJ1-4; cdr3_nt: TGTGCCAGCAGGAAAGTGAGGCCAACTAATGAAAAACTGTTTTTT; cdr3_aa: CASRKVRPTNEKLFF
clone_size: -; d_call: -; v_call: TRBV23-1; j_call: TRBJ2-1; cdr3_nt: TGCGCCAGCAGTCACAACAATGAGCAGTTCTTC; cdr3_aa: CASSHNNEQFF
clone_size: once; d_call: -; v_call: TRBV5-6; j_call: TRBJ2-5; cdr3_nt: TGTGCCAGCAGCTTCTTCCGGGACGGCGGACGGGAGACCCAGTACTTC; cdr3_aa: CASSFFRDGGRETQYF
clone_size: -; d_call: TRBD2; v_call: TRBV19; j_call: TRBJ2-3; cdr3_nt: TGTGCCAGTAGTATGGCGGGAGTCGGCACAGATACGCAGTATTTT; cdr3_aa: CASSMAGVGTDTQYF
clone_size: -; d_call: TRBD2; v_call: TRBV11-3; j_call: TRBJ2-6; cdr3_nt: TGTGCCAGCAGCCCGGGACTAGCGGGAGGTGGGGCCAACGTCCTGACTTTC; cdr3_aa: CASSPGLAGGGANVLTF
clone_size: few; d_call: -; v_call: TRBV12-2; j_call: TRBJ1-2; cdr3_nt: TGTGCAAGTCGCATGGGACGGATGTCGGGCTACACCTTC; cdr3_aa: CASRMGRMSGYTF
clone_size: -; d_call: -; v_call: TRBV6-1; j_call: TRBJ1-2; cdr3_nt: TGTGCCAGCACCGCAGAGGTCCGGTATGGCTACACCTTC; cdr3_aa: CASTAEVRYGYTF